These 12 T cell receptor beta chains share one sample of origin, sequenced in a study of blood T cell repertoires in COVID-19. Data came from immunoSEQ multiplex PCR; TCRdb stores just in-frame clones and leaves some out. This table has around 260,000 clones, roughly 90% appearing once. Sequencing was performed on peripheral blood. The receptors here all came from a human donor in a cohort sampled during active COVID-19.

This chain joins TRBV5-1 and TRBJ1-3; D uncertain. The CDR3 length is 15 residues. Looked up from germline, CDR1 is SGHRS and CDR2 is YFSETQ. Trimming stripped 4 bases from V and 2 bases from J, with 13 bases between. The CDR3 nucleotides read TGCGCCAGCAGCCGATATATTGGCCCTGGAAACACCATATATTTT. It specifies CASSRYIGPGNTIYF.

This clone showed up just a few times. This chain connects TRBV7-8 to TRBJ2-3; D call uncertain. Trimming stripped 1 base from V and 0 bases from J, with 8 bases between. There are 15 residues in the CDR3. CDR1 SGHVS and CDR2 FQNEAQ come from the germline V gene. As DNA, the CDR3 is TGTGCCAGCAGCTTAGAACACAGAAGCACAGATACGCAGTATTTT. It specifies CASSLEHRSTDTQYF.

As concerns this clone: Other DNA sequences in this sample translate to the same CDR3. This chain uses TRBV5-4 with TRBJ2-7; 9 positions match TRBD2. V trimming: 0 bases; J trimming: 4 bases; junction bases outside the gene matches: 5. The CDR3 consists of 15 residues. The germline V gene has CDR1 SGHNT and CDR2 YYREEE (reference sequence). CDR3 sequence: CASSLGLAGSYEQYF. As DNA, the CDR3 is TGTGCCAGCAGCTTGGGTCTAGCGGGGTCGTACGAGCAGTACTTC.

The rearrangement uses TRBV4-1 and TRBJ2-7, with a possible D match to TRBD1 (6 bases). V lost 0 bases, J lost 2 bases, and 14 bases lay in between. CDR3 length: 16 amino acids. Looked up from germline, CDR1 is MGHRA and CDR2 is YSYEKL. The CDR3 coding sequence is TGCGCCAGCAGCCAAGATACAGGGATCTTGACCTACGAGCAGTACTTC. Encoded protein: CASSQDTGILTYEQYF.

This clone occurred once. The rearrangement joins TRBV30 to TRBJ2-7; 7 nucleotides line up with TRBD1. J gave up 5 bases and V 0 bases, and 4 bases lay outside the gene matches. CDR3 length equals 13 residues. Germline CDR1 reads GTSNPN; CDR2 reads SVGIG (reference sequence). The chain's CDR3 is CAWSVTGVHEQYF. CDR3 coding DNA: TGTGCCTGGAGTGTAACAGGGGTCCACGAGCAGTACTTC.

This chain links TRBV6-5 with TRBJ1-5; D is unclear. Looked up from germline, CDR1 is MNHEY and CDR2 is SVGAGI. Trimming shortened V by 4 bases and J by 4 bases, and 8 bases separated the two germline ends. The CDR3 spans 13 residues. The CDR3 is CASSLVQNQPQHF. Here the CDR3 DNA reads TGTGCCAGCAGTTTAGTACAGAATCAGCCCCAGCATTTT.

The chain carries TRBV14 and TRBJ1-2; 8 positions agree with TRBD1. In germline, CDR1 is SGHDN, CDR2 FVKESK. The CDR3 extends over 15 amino acids. Trimming took 3 bases from V and 4 from J; bases not matched to a gene: 7. CDR3 DNA sequence: TGTGCCAGCAGCCACCGACAGGGGCGCCCCTATGGCTACACCTTC. Translated: CASSHRQGRPYGYTF.

The CDR3 loop is CATDPESGPHYGYTF. The CDR3 nucleotides are TGTGCCACCGATCCCGAGTCAGGGCCTCACTATGGCTACACCTTC. This rearrangement joins TRBV2 to TRBJ1-2, with a possible D match to TRBD1 (5 bases). The germline gives CDR1 SNHLY, CDR2 FYNNEI. This CDR3 contains 15 residues. V was pared by 10 bases and J by 3 bases, with 21 bases between.

The chain uses TRBV5-6 and TRBJ2-7, with 7 bases lining up with TRBD1. V lost 4 bases and J lost 7; bases outside the gene matches: 8. From germline, CDR1 is SGHDT and CDR2 YYEEEE. The CDR3 extends over 13 amino acids. The DNA for the CDR3 is TGTGCCAGCAGCATCGGGACAGTAGATGAGCAGTACTTC. Protein: CASSIGTVDEQYF. Looking up the rest from reference TRBV5-6 and TRBJ2-7 gives the full variable domain: DAGVTQSPTHLIKTRGQQVTLRCSPKSGHDTVSWYQQALGQGPQFIFQYYEEEERQRGNFPDRFSGHQFPNYSSELNVNALLLGDSALYLCASSIGTVDEQYFGPGTRLTVT.

V gene TRBV9 combines with J gene TRBJ2-7, with TRBD1 identical over 9 bases. From germline, CDR1 is SGDLS and CDR2 YYNGEE. After removal of 3 bases from V and 3 bases from J, the junction contained 7 bases not matched to a gene. This CDR3 has 15 amino acids. The CDR3 is CASSAPGQGVYEQYF. The CDR3 nucleotides read TGTGCCAGCAGCGCCCCGGGACAGGGTGTCTACGAGCAGTACTTC.

The V call is TRBV3-1 (or the pseudogene TRBV3-2), the J call TRBJ1-1, with D maybe TRBD1 (5 bases). Germline V gene sequence: CDR1 LGHDT, CDR2 YNNKEL (reference sequence). V was trimmed by 2 bases and J by 5 bases, leaving 12 bases between them. The CDR3 runs to 14 residues. CDR3 protein: CASSQNRIWTEAFF. DNA for the CDR3: TGTGCCAGCAGCCAAAACAGGATATGGACTGAAGCTTTCTTT.

The chain is built from TRBV6-5 and TRBJ2-5, with 11 bases identical to TRBD2. Trimming took 7 bases from V and 7 from J; bases not matched to a gene: 8. CDR3 length: 14 residues. Per the germline V gene, CDR1 is MNHEY and CDR2 is SVGAGI. The CDR3 nucleotides read TGTGCCAGCATCGTTAGCGGGGGGGCCGGGACCCAGTACTTC. It yields the protein CASIVSGGAGTQYF.